What follows are 14 T cell receptor beta chains derived from one specimen sequenced in a study of regulatory T cells (dated by TCRdb to between 2017 and 2018). To prepare the library, the immunoSEQ multiplex PCR assay was applied. The multiplex PCR relied on 52 forward TRBV primers and 13 reverse TRBJ primers, and amplification bias was corrected through assay-based and computational methods. This is the immuneACCESS table as TCRdb keeps it, with only in-frame sequences that have V and J called. A part of the clones is gone; compared with another copy, unresolved V genes explain less than half, and the rest is unexplained. The sample contains roughly 15,000 clones, approximately 82% of them found a single time. The ten largest account for around 7.8% of the sample. Their target antigens are unknown. Overall study results and their limits: Hydrophobic residues at CDR3 positions 6 and 7 were enriched in conventional CD4+ T cells from CD3G-deficient patients, suggesting more self-reactive specificities.

The sample comprised conventional CD4+ T cells sorted from blood. These receptors originate from a person in their thirties with CD3G deficiency.

This clone was seen once. The chain is built from TRBV7-9 and TRBJ2-2; 13 bases agree with TRBD2. Trimming took 4 bases from V and 3 from J; bases not matched to a gene: 5. This CDR3 has 17 amino acids. From germline, CDR1 is SEHNR and CDR2 FQNEAQ (reference sequence). The CDR3 spells CASSSRLAGGYTGELFF. The DNA for the CDR3 is TGTGCCAGCAGCTCCAGACTAGCGGGAGGTTACACCGGGGAGCTGTTTTTT.

The gene calls are TRBV9 and TRBJ2-2, with D possibly being TRBD1 or TRBD2 (5 bases each). Germline CDR1 and CDR2: SGDLS and YYNGEE. CDR3 length: 15 amino acids. The V gene lost 0 bases and the J gene lost 7 bases, with 13 bases spanning the gap. The CDR3 loop reads CASSVGGRDHGELFF. In DNA, the CDR3 is TGTGCCAGCAGCGTAGGTGGCAGGGACCACGGGGAGCTGTTTTTT.

There are a few counts of this clone. The chain joins TRBV5-1 to TRBJ1-2, with D perhaps TRBD1 (5 bases). Germline-derived CDR1 and CDR2 are SGHRS and YFSETQ. The CDR3 covers 13 residues. V was clipped by 4 bases and J by 7 bases, with 14 bases between them. CDR3 residues: CASSAMGRGGYTF. The DNA for the CDR3 is TGCGCCAGCAGCGCGATGGGGCGAGGTGGCTACACCTTC.

This chain uses TRBV5-1 with TRBJ2-1, with 7 bases identical to TRBD1. The CDR3 is made up of 15 amino acids. Germline CDR1 and CDR2: SGHRS and YFSETQ. Losses at the gene ends were 0 bases for V and 5 bases for J; bases not matched to a gene: 5. CDR3 nucleotides: TGCGCCAGCAGCTTGGTTACAGGGGTCAACAATGAGCAGTTCTTC. Translated, it gives CASSLVTGVNNEQFF. Filled out from reference TRBV5-1 and TRBJ2-1, the complete variable domain reads KAGVTQTPRYLIKTRGQQVTLSCSPISGHRSVSWYQQTPGQGLQFLFEYFSETQRNKGNFPGRFSGRQFSNSRSEMNVSTLELGDSALYLCASSLVTGVNNEQFFGPGTRLTVL.

The gene calls are TRBV11-2 and TRBJ2-2; D ambiguous. In germline, CDR1 is SGHAT, CDR2 FQNNGV. This CDR3 is 14 amino acids long. Deletions cut 3 bases from V and 3 bases from J, with 8 bases between. CDR3 sequence (DNA): TGTGCCAGCAGCTTTACTGGGTACACCGGGGAGCTGTTTTTT. It encodes CASSFTGYTGELFF.

This clone is a singleton in its sample. The rearrangement joins TRBV10-3 to TRBJ2-7; weak D call: TRBD1 (7 bases). Trimming took off 0 bases at V and 2 bases at J, with 20 bases between the two ends. The V gene's germline CDR1 is ENHRY and CDR2 SYGVKD. The CDR3 runs to 18 residues. In DNA form, the CDR3 reads TGTGCCATCAGTGAGTCGGTTTTTGGGGGGACAGCGACCTACGAGCAGTACTTC. Translating it yields CAISESVFGGTATYEQYF.

V usage is TRBV11-2 and J usage is TRBJ2-1, with TRBD2 matching over 11 bases. CDR1 is SGHAT and CDR2 is FQNNGV in the germline V gene. V dropped 4 bases and J dropped 4; count of bases not matched to a gene: 3. CDR3 size: 15 residues. The CDR3 loop is CASSSGTSGYNEQFF. Written as DNA, the CDR3 is TGTGCCAGCAGCTCCGGGACTAGCGGATACAATGAGCAGTTCTTC.

The V gene is TRBV6-1, the J gene TRBJ1-1; a possible D gene is TRBD1 (6 bases). The CDR3 is made up of 13 amino acids. V gave up 5 bases and J gave up 3 bases, with 10 bases separating them. Germline CDR1 reads MNHNS; CDR2 reads SASEGT. The CDR3 loop reads CASSWGHDTEAFF. In nucleotides, the CDR3 is TGTGCCAGCAGTTGGGGGCATGACACTGAAGCTTTCTTT.

The CDR3 sequence is CASSPSNTGELFF. The CDR3 coding sequence is TGTGCCAGCTCACCATCGAACACCGGGGAGCTGTTTTTT. This chain uses TRBV18 with TRBJ2-2, with D hard to call. V was shortened by 2 bases and J by 0 bases, with 1 base between the two germline ends. Germline V gene sequence: CDR1 KGHSH, CDR2 LQKENI. The CDR3 consists of 13 residues. The whole variable domain, filled in from reference TRBV18 and TRBJ2-2, reads NAGVMQNPRHLVRRRGQEARLRCSPMKGHSHVYWYRQLPEEGLKFMVYLQKENIIDESGMPKERFSAEFPKEGPSILRIQQVVRGDSAAYFCASSPSNTGELFFGEGSRLTVL.

The chain joins TRBV6-6 to TRBJ2-1; D is possibly TRBD1 or TRBD2 (5 bases each). The CDR3 runs 12 residues. V was trimmed by 7 bases and J by 11 bases, leaving 15 bases between them. Germline V gene data show CDR1 as MNHNY and CDR2 as SVGAGI (reference sequence). CDR3 amino acids: CASTKGQGQQFF. The DNA for the CDR3 is TGTGCCAGCACCAAAGGGCAGGGACAGCAGTTCTTC.

The V and J genes are TRBV6-1 and TRBJ1-1; TRBD1 might be the D (5 bases). The germline V gene encodes CDR1 MNHNS and CDR2 SASEGT. V gave up 5 bases and J gave up 5 bases, with 15 bases separating them. This CDR3 has 14 amino acids. This CDR3 reads CASSSMGRGTEAFF. The CDR3 nucleotides read TGTGCCAGCAGTTCTATGGGACGAGGAACTGAAGCTTTCTTT.

The chain joins TRBV5-1 to TRBJ1-1, with D possibly TRBD1 on 5 matching bases. This CDR3 is built from 17 residues. Trimming shortened V by 0 bases and J by 5 bases, and 20 bases separated the two germline ends. Germline V gene data show CDR1 as SGHRS and CDR2 as YFSETQ. This chain's CDR3 is CASSLVGTSGPPTEAFF. CDR3 sequence (DNA): TGCGCCAGCAGCTTGGTCGGTACGTCAGGGCCTCCGACTGAAGCTTTCTTT.

This sequence joins TRBV28 and TRBJ2-1; unclear D gene. CDR3 length equals 12 residues. Germline-derived CDR1 and CDR2 are MDHEN and SYDVKM. V was trimmed by 6 bases and J by 9 bases, leaving 12 bases between them. The CDR3 region has the DNA TGTGCCAGCAGCGTCTCGGTGGGTGAGCAGTTCTTC. The encoded protein is CASSVSVGEQFF.

The V and J genes are TRBV11-2 and TRBJ1-3; D unresolved. This CDR3 contains 15 residues. V dropped 1 base and J dropped 0 bases, with 7 bases sitting between them. In germline, CDR1 is SGHAT, CDR2 FQNNGV. The CDR3 region is CASSLAGNSGNTIYF. The CDR3 region has the DNA TGTGCCAGCAGCTTAGCGGGAAACTCTGGAAACACCATATATTTT.